The present T cell receptor (beta chain) was sequenced within a study of identical twins. This clonotype has just a few counts. What it recognizes is unknown. CDR3 length: 17 amino acids. The germline CDR1 and CDR2 sequences are KGHDR and SFDVKD. The V gene lost 0 bases and the J gene lost 0 bases, with 12 bases spanning the gap. Study-level points and caveats: Not following the same donors, the study drew its conclusions from cross-sectional statistical analysis. The more abundant beta clonotypes in cord blood had fewer insertions, and memory repertoires did not show this.

Carrying unique molecular identifiers, the cDNA also gained a universal primer site through template switching. TCRdb analysed the 5' RACE reads with MiXCR anew, one entry per CDR3 protein. Here the sample spans 1.5 million to 2 million distinct CDR3 sequences, roughly a third being singletons. Sequencing was carried out using cord blood. This TCR was sampled from a newborn girl in good health. J is TRBJ2-3 and V is TRBV24-1; the D gene is possibly TRBD2 (5 bases). CDR3 nucleotides: TGTGCCACCAGTGATTTGAGCGGTGGGGAGAGCACAGATACGCAGTATTTT. Translating gives CATSDLSGGESTDTQYF.